Shown below are 27 T cell receptor beta chains from a single sample sequenced in a study of identical twins. TCRdb used MiXCR to reprocess the 5' RACE reads, holding one entry per CDR3 protein. The table shows around 1.7 million distinct CDR3 sequences, with more than 30% occurring only once. Input material: cord blood. The receptors were gathered from a newborn girl in good health.

The V gene is TRBV18, the J gene TRBJ2-4; possibly TRBD1 for D (6 bases). The closer fit of TRBJ2-7 to the DNA end suggests the J call may be wrong. The germline gives CDR1 KGHSH, CDR2 LQKENI. This CDR3 is 13 amino acids long. The CDR3 sequence: CASSPTQGGEQYF. The CDR3 DNA sequence: TGTGCCAGCTCACCGACACAGGGTGGCGAGCAGTACTTC.

A remark on this clonotype: Germline and junction disagree at one end, which may indicate a read error. The V gene is TRBV7-9, the J gene TRBJ1-1; TRBD1 matches at 8 bases. The CDR3 is 12 residues long. In germline, CDR1 is SEHNR, CDR2 FQNEAQ (reference sequence). CDR3 in DNA: TGTGCCACCAGCTCAACCACAGGGGGAGCTTTCTTT. Translation: CATSSTTGGAFF.

There are a few counts of this clonotype. The CDR3 DNA sequence: TGCAGTGCTAGACAGGGTGAGCAGTTCTTC. It yields the protein CSARQGEQFF. The genes are TRBV20-1 and TRBJ2-1; TRBD1 might be the D (5 bases). CDR1 and CDR2 from the germline V gene are DFQATT and SNEGSKA (reference sequence). The CDR3 sequence is 10 residues long. Trimming shortened V by 2 bases and J by 9 bases, and 5 bases separated the two germline ends.

This clonotype was detected a few times. The J gene is TRBJ2-7, the V gene TRBV5-6; possible D gene TRBD1, 6 bases. The V gene's germline CDR1 is SGHDT and CDR2 YYEEEE. Trimming removed 4 bases at V and 3 bases at J, with 14 bases between. The CDR3 sequence is 14 residues long. CDR3 sequence: CASSEQGYLYEQYF. The CDR3 DNA reads as TGTGCCAGCAGCGAACAGGGTTACCTCTACGAGCAGTACTTC. Full variable domain (outside the CDR3, taken from reference TRBV5-6 and TRBJ2-7): DAGVTQSPTHLIKTRGQQVTLRCSPKSGHDTVSWYQQALGQGPQFIFQYYEEEERQRGNFPDRFSGHQFPNYSSELNVNALLLGDSALYLCASSEQGYLYEQYFGPGTRLTVT.

The chain carries TRBV20-1 and TRBJ1-2, with TRBD1 matching over 7 bases. Germline V gives CDR1 DFQATT, CDR2 SNEGSKA (reference sequence). V trimming: 1 base; J trimming: 9 bases; junction bases outside the gene matches: 8. The CDR3 consists of 13 residues. The chain's CDR3 is CSARVKGAVSYTF. DNA of the CDR3: TGCAGTGCTAGAGTTAAGGGGGCGGTAAGCTACACCTTC.

This rearrangement joins TRBV2 to TRBJ1-2; D not certain. The CDR3 sequence is 13 residues long. Germline V gene lookup returns CDR1 SNHLY and CDR2 FYNNEI. Trimming took off 4 bases at V and 4 bases at J, with 10 bases between the two ends. This chain's CDR3 is CASSGARVYGYTF. The DNA of the CDR3 is TGTGCCAGCAGTGGGGCCCGGGTCTATGGCTACACCTTC.

This rearrangement joins TRBV5-1 to TRBJ2-7, with 7 nucleotides matching TRBD1. This CDR3 has 15 amino acids. With 0 bases clipped from V and 3 bases from J, the junction kept 6 bases outside the gene matches. The germline V gene has CDR1 SGHRS and CDR2 YFSETQ. CDR3 nucleotides: TGCGCCAGCAGCTTGGAGCACAGGGGCGGCTACGAGCAGTACTTC. Translated, it gives CASSLEHRGGYEQYF. Full variable domain (outside the CDR3, taken from reference TRBV5-1 and TRBJ2-7): KAGVTQTPRYLIKTRGQQVTLSCSPISGHRSVSWYQQTPGQGLQFLFEYFSETQRNKGNFPGRFSGRQFSNSRSEMNVSTLELGDSALYLCASSLEHRGGYEQYFGPGTRLTVT.

This clonotype was recorded a few times. V usage is TRBV3-1 and J usage is TRBJ1-2; D is uncertain. The CDR3 has 15 amino acids. V lost 3 bases and J lost 4, with 15 bases in between. CDR1 is LGHDT, CDR2 YNNKEL, per germline (reference sequence). The CDR3 reads CASSQEDVPIYGYTF. DNA of the CDR3: TGTGCCAGCAGCCAGGAAGACGTGCCCATCTATGGCTACACCTTC. Together with reference TRBV3-1 and TRBJ1-2, the CDR3 gives the full variable domain: DTAVSQTPKYLVTQMGNDKSIKCEQNLGHDTMYWYKQDSKKFLKIMFSYNNKELIINETVPNRFSPKSPDKAHLNLHINSLELGDSAVYFCASSQEDVPIYGYTFGSGTRLTVV.

A word on this clonotype: The junction does not match germline at one end; this may be a read error. The chain carries TRBV20-1 and TRBJ1-6, with D possibly matching TRBD1 (5 bases). This CDR3 has 15 amino acids. The germline V gene encodes CDR1 DFQATT and CDR2 SNEGSKA (reference sequence). In DNA form, the CDR3 reads TGCGGTGCTAGAGATGAGGGCCGGGGCAATTCACCCCTCCACTTT. Protein: CGARDEGRGNSPLHF.

The V call is TRBV13, the J call TRBJ2-1; TRBD2 is a possible D gene (6 bases). Germline CDR1 PRHDT, CDR2 FYEKMQ (reference sequence). CDR3 length: 13 amino acids. The V gene lost 7 bases and the J gene lost 5 bases, with 12 bases spanning the gap. The CDR3 is CASIRRENNEQFF. The DNA of the CDR3 is TGTGCCAGCATCCGCCGGGAGAACAATGAGCAGTTCTTC.

This clonotype has ten or more counts. V and J are TRBV5-1 and TRBJ2-7; TRBD1 matches at 8 bases. Germline V lookup: CDR1 SGHRS, CDR2 YFSETQ. The CDR3 is 14 amino acids. J lost 0 bases, V lost 3 bases, and 2 bases had no gene match. The CDR3 spells CASSSGQVSYEQYF. CDR3 nucleotide sequence: TGCGCCAGCAGCTCGGGACAGGTCTCCTACGAGCAGTACTTC.

This chain links TRBV10-2 with TRBJ2-3; D may be TRBD1 or TRBD2 (6 bases each). Germline V gene lookup returns CDR1 WSHSY and CDR2 SAAADI. This CDR3 is built from 13 residues. Deletions cut 7 bases from V and 10 bases from J, with 18 bases between. CDR3 bases: TGCGCCAGCACCGGCGGGGACACGAATGCGCAGTATTTT. It codes for CASTGGDTNAQYF.

The chain's CDR3 is CASSLTGLLYGYTF. CDR3 nucleotide sequence: TGTGCCAGCAGCTTAACGGGACTGCTCTATGGCTACACCTTC. The rearrangement joins TRBV7-9 to TRBJ1-2, with D possibly matching TRBD1 (5 bases). The germline CDR1 and CDR2 sequences are SEHNR and FQNEAQ (reference sequence). The CDR3 runs to 14 residues. V lost 2 bases to trimming and J lost 4 bases, with 11 bases between them.

This clonotype was seen more than once but under ten times. The DNA for the CDR3 is TGTGCCAGCAGTTTACGTAGGCAGTATAATTCACCCCTCCACTTT. Protein product: CASSLRRQYNSPLHF. This rearrangement joins TRBV28 to TRBJ1-6; D is undetermined. V was cut by 2 bases and J by 4 bases, with 9 bases left in between. Germline V gene data show CDR1 as MDHEN and CDR2 as SYDVKM. This CDR3 comprises 15 residues. Drawing the rest from reference TRBV28 and TRBJ1-6, the complete variable domain is DVKVTQSSRYLVKRTGEKVFLECVQDMDHENMFWYRQDPGLGLRLIYFSYDVKMKEKGDIPEGYSVSREKKERFSLILESASTNQTSMYLCASSLRRQYNSPLHFGNGTRLTVT.

The chain combines TRBV5-1 with TRBJ1-6, with 7 bases lining up with TRBD1. V lost 0 bases and J lost 7; bases outside the gene matches: 7. Germline V gene lookup returns CDR1 SGHRS and CDR2 YFSETQ. CDR3 length: 16 residues. The CDR3 DNA reads TGCGCCAGCAGCTTGGTTACCCCGGGACAGAATTCACCCCTCCACTTT. It codes for CASSLVTPGQNSPLHF.

This clonotype came up a few times. The genes are TRBV7-2 and TRBJ2-3; D ambiguous. Per germline, CDR1 SGHTA and CDR2 FQGNSA. The CDR3 contains 17 residues. V was pared by 1 base and J by 3 bases, with 17 bases between. The CDR3 reads CASSLDGVGMGTDTQYF. Here the CDR3 DNA reads TGTGCCAGCAGCTTAGATGGTGTGGGGATGGGTACAGATACGCAGTATTTT. The complete variable domain, with remaining parts taken from reference TRBV7-2 and TRBJ2-3, reads GAGVSQSPSNKVTEKGKDVELRCDPISGHTALYWYRQSLGQGLEFLIYFQGNSAPDKSGLPSDRFSAERTGGSVSTLTIQRTQQEDSAVYLCASSLDGVGMGTDTQYFGPGTRLTVL.

The chain uses TRBV10-3 and TRBJ2-7, with D tentatively TRBD1 or TRBD2 (5 bases each). The CDR3 consists of 13 residues. In germline, CDR1 is ENHRY, CDR2 SYGVKD. The ends were cut back, 3 bases at V and 5 bases at J, with 11 bases in the middle. CDR3 in amino acids: CAISEPGTNEQYF. As DNA, the CDR3 is TGTGCCATCAGTGAACCAGGGACCAACGAGCAGTACTTC.

This sequence joins TRBV20-1 and TRBJ2-7; tentatively, D is TRBD1 (6 bases). Trimming cost V 3 bases and J 2 bases, with 11 bases left between them. The CDR3 sequence is 13 residues long. Germline lookup yields CDR1 DFQATT and CDR2 SNEGSKA (reference sequence). CDR3 bases: TGCAGTGCTAGCAGACAGGTCCCCTACGAGCAGTACTTC. This translates into CSASRQVPYEQYF.

This clonotype showed up just a few times. V is TRBV20-1 and J is TRBJ2-1; the D is unclear. This CDR3 spans 13 amino acids. Germline V gives CDR1 DFQATT, CDR2 SNEGSKA (reference sequence). V was pared by 5 bases and J by 5 bases, with 13 bases between. CDR3 DNA: TGCAGTGCTTGGAGAGAGTCTGACAATGAGCAGTTCTTC. Translation: CSAWRESDNEQFF.

This clonotype was found a few times. The chain recombines TRBV6-6 with TRBJ1-5; D perhaps matches TRBD1 (6 bases). This CDR3 contains 17 residues. The germline V gene has CDR1 MNHNY and CDR2 SVGAGI (reference sequence). V lost 10 bases, J lost 4 bases, and 26 bases lay in between. This CDR3 is CATLDGGAGLWNQPQHF. For the CDR3, the DNA is TGTGCCACCCTCGACGGGGGGGCAGGATTGTGGAATCAGCCCCAGCATTTT.

The sample holds a few counts of this clonotype. V and J are TRBV2 and TRBJ2-3; possibly TRBD1 or TRBD2 for D (5 bases each). Deletions cut 1 base from V and 0 bases from J, with 11 bases between. This CDR3 region has 16 residues. Germline-derived CDR1 and CDR2 are SNHLY and FYNNEI. DNA of the CDR3: TGTGCCAGCAGTGAAGGCTACCGGGACAGCACAGATACGCAGTATTTT. Encoded protein: CASSEGYRDSTDTQYF.

Details on this clonotype: A much larger clone lies a single base off, so this may be a read error. The rearrangement links TRBV29-1 to TRBJ1-1; D might be TRBD1 (5 bases). The CDR3 covers 12 residues. V was cut by 4 bases and J by 1 base, with 7 bases left in between. Germline V gives CDR1 SQVTM, CDR2 ANQGSEA. The CDR3 DNA follows: TGCAGCGTTGGCAGGGCGAACACTGAAGCTTTCTTT. Translation: CSVGRANTEAFF.

This chain joins TRBV2 and TRBJ2-1, with TRBD1 identical over 10 bases. CDR1 is SNHLY, CDR2 FYNNEI, per germline. The V segment lost 4 bases and the J segment 7 bases; nucleotides outside the gene matches: 1. This CDR3 has 13 residues. CDR3 coding DNA: TGTGCCAGCAGTGGACAGGGGGCTAATGAGCAGTTCTTC. Its protein is CASSGQGANEQFF.

This sequence joins TRBV27 and TRBJ1-4; 7 bases are shared with TRBD1. The CDR3 covers 16 residues. Germline trimming cut 6 bases from V and 2 bases from J; bases unmatched to any gene: 9. The germline gives CDR1 MNHEY, CDR2 SMNVEV (reference sequence). The CDR3 region is CASSDTPTGTNEKLFF. DNA of the CDR3: TGTGCCAGCAGCGACACTCCGACAGGGACTAATGAAAAACTGTTTTTT.

This clonotype was detected only a few times. The genes are TRBV5-1 and TRBJ2-3; TRBD2 matches 9 bases. With 4 bases clipped from V and 4 bases from J, the junction kept 10 bases outside the gene matches. Germline CDR1 and CDR2: SGHRS and YFSETQ. This CDR3 has 16 residues. The CDR3 region is CASSKRLADPPDTQYF. The CDR3 nucleotides read TGCGCCAGCAGCAAGAGACTAGCGGATCCTCCAGATACGCAGTATTTT.

The V gene is TRBV7-9, the J gene TRBJ2-1; D remains unclear. The CDR3 sequence is 14 residues long. Trimming left V 1 base short and J 8 bases short, with 12 bases between. Germline V gene data show CDR1 as SEHNR and CDR2 as FQNEAQ (reference sequence). The CDR3 DNA sequence: TGTGCCAGCAGCTTAGATGGGCGTCGCGATGAGCAGTTCTTC. Translated: CASSLDGRRDEQFF. Combining the CDR3 with reference TRBV7-9 and TRBJ2-1 gives the whole variable domain DTGVSQNPRHKITKRGQNVTFRCDPISEHNRLYWYRQTLGQGPEFLTYFQNEAQLEKSRLLSDRFSAERPKGSFSTLEIQRTEQGDSAMYLCASSLDGRRDEQFFGPGTRLTVL.

This clonotype has at least ten counts. V usage is TRBV6-1 and J usage is TRBJ1-2; D remains unclear. CDR3 length equals 12 residues. CDR1 is MNHNS, CDR2 SASEGT, per germline. With 3 bases removed from V and 6 bases from J, the gap between germline ends came to 8 bases. CDR3 amino acids: CASSEDGDGYTF. Written as DNA, the CDR3 is TGTGCCAGCAGTGAGGATGGGGATGGCTACACCTTC.